These 13 T cell receptor beta chains originate from one sample sequenced in a study of blood T cell repertoires in COVID-19. Measured with immunoSEQ multiplex PCR; TCRdb has only the in-frame clones, and not every one. The sample records 300,000 to 400,000 clones, around 87% being singletons. Sequenced sample: peripheral blood. These receptors came from a woman aged 55-70 years with COVID-19, enrolled during active disease.

This rearrangement joins TRBV5-8 to TRBJ1-2; 7 bases agree with TRBD1. V gave up 1 base and J gave up 4 bases; unmatched junction bases: 7. Germline-derived CDR1 and CDR2 are SGHTS and YDEGEE. The CDR3 spans 15 residues. The CDR3 DNA reads as TGTGCCAGCAGCTTGAGCGAGGGGGCAATCTATGGCTACACCTTC. As protein: CASSLSEGAIYGYTF.

The J gene is TRBJ1-1, the V gene TRBV3-1 (or the pseudogene TRBV3-2); D may be TRBD1 (5 bases). Germline V gene data show CDR1 as LGHDT and CDR2 as YNNKEL (reference sequence). V was clipped by 4 bases and J by 4 bases, with 10 bases between them. This CDR3 is built from 13 residues. CDR3 nucleotide sequence: TGTGCCAGCAGCCCCCGACAGACCACTGAAGCTTTCTTT. This encodes CASSPRQTTEAFF.

The chain joins TRBV6-5 to TRBJ1-1; D is possibly TRBD1 (5 bases). The V end lost 2 bases, the J end lost 9 bases, and 13 bases lay between the germline ends. The CDR3 consists of 13 residues. Per germline, CDR1 MNHEY and CDR2 SVGAGI. CDR3: CASSYVAGLQAFF. The CDR3 DNA sequence: TGTGCCAGCAGTTACGTAGCGGGACTCCAAGCTTTCTTT.

The genes are TRBV7-9 and TRBJ2-2; tentative D call: TRBD2 (5 bases). CDR1 and CDR2 from the germline V gene are SEHNR and FQNEAQ (reference sequence). The CDR3 runs to 14 residues. V was trimmed by 5 bases and J by 4 bases, leaving 11 bases between them. The CDR3 DNA reads as TGTGCCAGCAGCCTTGAAGGGAGCACCGGGGAGCTGTTTTTT. Protein product: CASSLEGSTGELFF.

This chain connects TRBV7-9 to TRBJ1-2, with D unresolved. The germline V and J ends were trimmed by 3 bases and 7 bases, with 9 bases remaining between them. The germline CDR1 and CDR2 sequences are SEHNR and FQNEAQ (reference sequence). The CDR3 runs 12 residues. CDR3 sequence reads: CASSFGESGYTF. CDR3 bases: TGTGCCAGCAGCTTCGGGGAAAGTGGCTACACCTTC. Drawing the rest from reference TRBV7-9 and TRBJ1-2, the complete variable domain is DTGVSQNPRHKITKRGQNVTFRCDPISEHNRLYWYRQTLGQGPEFLTYFQNEAQLEKSRLLSDRFSAERPKGSFSTLEIQRTEQGDSAMYLCASSFGESGYTFGSGTRLTVV.

A note on this clone: This CDR3 is also generated by other DNA sequences in the sample. The V gene is TRBV5-1, the J gene TRBJ1-3; D unresolved. The V end was cut by 0 bases, the J end by 0 bases, with 4 bases between. The CDR3 spans 14 residues. Germline V CDR1 and CDR2: SGHRS, YFSETQ. The CDR3 protein is CASSLAGSGNTIYF. For the CDR3, the DNA is TGCGCCAGCAGCTTGGCAGGCTCTGGAAACACCATATATTTT.

The V call is TRBV5-1, the J call TRBJ2-7; the match to TRBD1 covers 11 bases. The trim removed 3 bases at V and 2 bases at J, leaving 4 bases unmatched. Germline V lookup: CDR1 SGHRS, CDR2 YFSETQ. The CDR3 is made up of 15 amino acids. As DNA, the CDR3 is TGCGCCAGCAGCTCCCGGGACAGGGGGACCTACGAGCAGTACTTC. Amino acids: CASSSRDRGTYEQYF.

The chain has TRBV21-1 and TRBJ1-5. TRBV21-1 counts as a pseudogene. The CDR3 covers 16 residues. The CDR3 is CASSSNRWGRLQPQHF. The CDR3 nucleotides are TGTGCCAGCAGCTCGAACCGCTGGGGGAGGCTGCAGCCCCAGCATTTT.

In its sample, this clone was seen a few times. The chain combines TRBV5-6 with TRBJ2-7, with D perhaps matching TRBD1 (6 bases). Germline lookup yields CDR1 SGHDT and CDR2 YYEEEE. The CDR3 has 13 amino acids. Trimming shortened V by 7 bases and J by 2 bases, and 13 bases separated the two germline ends. The CDR3 DNA is TGTGCCAGCGCCGACAGGACCACCTACGAGCAGTACTTC. Translation: CASADRTTYEQYF.

This clone appeared a few times. This CDR3 is also generated by other DNA sequences in the sample. The gene calls are TRBV3-1 (or the pseudogene TRBV3-2) and TRBJ2-1; TRBD2 agrees at 9 bases. Trimming took 0 bases from V and 4 from J; bases not matched to a gene: 4. The CDR3 covers 16 residues. The V gene's germline CDR1 is LGHDT and CDR2 YNNKEL (reference sequence). CDR3 protein: CASSQDRLAGYNEQFF. DNA for the CDR3: TGTGCCAGCAGCCAAGATAGGCTAGCGGGGTACAATGAGCAGTTCTTC.

The J gene is TRBJ1-2, the V gene TRBV5-8; D remains ambiguous. Trimming removed 0 bases at V and 11 bases at J, with 11 bases between. Looked up from germline, CDR1 is SGHTS and CDR2 is YDEGEE. The CDR3 extends over 12 amino acids. The CDR3 region is CASSLVAVLYTF. The CDR3 bases are TGTGCCAGCAGCTTGGTGGCAGTCCTGTACACCTTC. The whole variable domain, filled in from reference TRBV5-8 and TRBJ1-2, reads EAGVTQSPTHLIKTRGQQATLRCSPISGHTSVYWYQQALGLGLQFLLWYDEGEERNRGNFPPRFSGRQFPNYSSELNVNALELEDSALYLCASSLVAVLYTFGSGTRLTVV.

The rearrangement uses TRBV11-2 and TRBJ2-7; weak D call: TRBD2 (6 bases). The V and J ends lost 3 bases and 3 bases respectively, with 9 bases between them. This CDR3 is 13 amino acids long. The germline CDR1 and CDR2 sequences are SGHAT and FQNNGV. The CDR3 is CASSLGGFYEQYF. The CDR3 DNA reads as TGTGCCAGCAGCTTGGGGGGATTCTACGAGCAGTACTTC.

This chain links TRBV6-5 with TRBJ1-2; 9 nucleotides match TRBD1. V trimming: 6 bases; J trimming: 4 bases; junction bases outside the gene matches: 9. This CDR3 has 15 residues. Germline V CDR1 and CDR2: MNHEY, SVGAGI. The DNA of the CDR3 is TGTGCCAGCAGGCCCCCCGGGACAGGGTCCTATGGCTACACCTTC. Translating gives CASRPPGTGSYGYTF.